The 20 T cell receptor beta chains in this list originate from one sample, sequenced in a study of shared clonotypes between healthy human individuals. Some clones are missing from TCRdb's copy, which holds only in-frame ones; the method was immunoSEQ multiplex PCR. The sample has about 1.1 million clones, roughly 74% seen once. The sequencing input was memory CD4+ T cells from PBMCs. Subset described: CD45RA-negative fraction. These receptors all stem from a man younger than 35 in good health. Some clones in this sample may be carry-over from other donors' samples.

The chain couples TRBV7-8 to TRBJ1-1; the D is unclear. The CDR3 is made up of 14 amino acids. The V end lost 1 base, the J end lost 0 bases, and 6 bases lay between the germline ends. Germline V gene sequence: CDR1 SGHVS, CDR2 FQNEAQ. The CDR3 DNA reads as TGTGCCAGCAGCTTAGTGTCAGTGAACACTGAAGCTTTCTTT. Translating it yields CASSLVSVNTEAFF.

V is TRBV11-3 and J is TRBJ1-2, with D perhaps TRBD1 (6 bases). The germline V gene encodes CDR1 SGHNT and CDR2 YENEEA. The CDR3 sequence is 13 residues long. The germline V and J ends were trimmed by 6 bases and 4 bases, with 12 bases remaining between them. The CDR3 bases are TGTGCCAGCAGTCAGGGGCTAGGCTATGGCTACACCTTC. It codes for CASSQGLGYGYTF.

In its sample, this clone was seen a few times. The rearrangement links TRBV2 to TRBJ2-3; D is perhaps TRBD2 (5 bases). V was clipped by 6 bases and J by 2 bases, with 12 bases between them. The CDR3 runs to 14 residues. CDR1 SNHLY and CDR2 FYNNEI come from the germline V gene. In nucleotides, the CDR3 is TGTGCCAGCAGGGAGGACGGAATCACAGATACGCAGTATTTT. It is translated as CASREDGITDTQYF. The full variable domain, rest sourced from reference TRBV2 and TRBJ2-3, is EPEVTQTPSHQVTQMGQEVILRCVPISNHLYFYWYRQILGQKVEFLVSFYNNEISEKSEIFDDQFSVERPDGSNFTLKIRSTKLEDSAMYFCASREDGITDTQYFGPGTRLTVL.

Concerning this clone itself: A read error may be the cause here, since a much bigger clone is one base away. Other DNA sequences in this sample translate to the same CDR3. In DNA form, the CDR3 reads TGTGCCAGCAGTGGGGGGTCTGGGGCCAACGTCCTGACTTTC. It codes for CASSGGSGANVLTF. The chain links TRBV6-5 to TRBJ2-6, with D possibly matching TRBD2 (6 bases). This CDR3 spans 14 amino acids. The germline gives CDR1 MNHEY, CDR2 SVGAGI. The V end lost 5 bases, the J end lost 1 base, and 6 bases lay between the germline ends.

This clone occurred once. A much larger clone differs by one base, so this may be a read error. The rearrangement uses TRBV6-5 and TRBJ2-3; tentatively, D is TRBD2 (6 bases). CDR1 and CDR2 from the germline V gene are MNHEY and SVGAGI. This CDR3 is built from 14 residues. The DNA for the CDR3 is TGTGCCAGCAGACTAGCCCTTAGCACAGATACGCAGTGTTTT. The encoded protein is CASRLALSTDTQCF.

This chain uses TRBV5-4 with TRBJ2-3, with TRBD1 matching 7 bases. Germline CDR1 is SGHNT and CDR2 is YYREEE (reference sequence). This CDR3 comprises 15 residues. The J segment lost 4 bases and the V segment lost 2 bases, leaving 7 bases of the junction unmatched. CDR3: CASSFQGGAADTQYF. In nucleotides, the CDR3 is TGTGCCAGCAGCTTTCAAGGGGGCGCAGCAGATACGCAGTATTTT. The full variable domain, in which reference TRBV5-4 and TRBJ2-3 provide the parts outside the CDR3, is ETGVTQSPTHLIKTRGQQVTLRCSSQSGHNTVSWYQQALGQGPQFIFQYYREEENGRGNFPPRFSGLQFPNYSSELNVNALELDDSALYLCASSFQGGAADTQYFGPGTRLTVL.

The CDR3 nucleotides read TGTGCCAGCAGGTTGTATTCAGGTAGCACAGATACGCAGTATTTT. This gives the protein CASRLYSGSTDTQYF. The chain links TRBV7-9 to TRBJ2-3; no clear D. The CDR3 runs 15 residues. The V end lost 6 bases, the J end lost 0 bases, and 13 bases lay between the germline ends. CDR1 SEHNR and CDR2 FQNEAQ come from the germline V gene (reference sequence).

This rearrangement joins TRBV4-2 to TRBJ2-5; D remains unclear. V lost 0 bases and J 4 bases, leaving 12 bases between the germline ends. CDR1 and CDR2 (germline): LGHNA, YNFKEQ. The CDR3 spans 15 residues. CDR3 in amino acids: CASSQDDILGETQYF. The CDR3 DNA is TGTGCCAGCAGCCAAGATGACATTCTGGGAGAGACCCAGTACTTC.

This sequence joins TRBV7-3 and TRBJ2-5; TRBD1 agrees at 10 bases. Germline CDR1 is SGHTA and CDR2 is FQGTGA. V shed 4 bases and J 1 base; nucleotides not matched to a gene: 18. There are 20 residues in the CDR3. The CDR3 DNA is TGTGCCAGCAGCTCACCCGACAGGGGGCATGGTTTTGGTAGCCAAGAGACCCAGTACTTC. Protein: CASSSPDRGHGFGSQETQYF.

The genes are TRBV30 and TRBJ1-1, with D possibly TRBD1 on 6 matching bases. The V gene lost 3 bases and the J gene lost 0 bases, with 11 bases spanning the gap. Germline CDR1 reads GTSNPN; CDR2 reads SVGIG (reference sequence). The CDR3 has 14 amino acids. The CDR3 region has the DNA TGTGCCTGGAGCGGACAGACGATGAACACTGAAGCTTTCTTT. This translates into CAWSGQTMNTEAFF.

This chain joins TRBV4-3 and TRBJ2-7; D not resolved. Per the germline V gene, CDR1 is LGHNA and CDR2 is YSLEER. The CDR3 length is 16 residues. V lost 0 bases and J lost 0, with 12 bases in between. Written as DNA, the CDR3 is TGCGCCAGCAGCCAAGAATCTACCAAAAGCTCCTACGAGCAGTACTTC. Translating gives CASSQESTKSSYEQYF.

For the CDR3, the DNA is TGCAGCGTTGCCCCTCTCCGGGGACAGGGATCCATGAACTACACCTTC. Translation: CSVAPLRGQGSMNYTF. The rearrangement links TRBV29-1 to TRBJ1-2; TRBD1 matches at 9 bases. The CDR3 consists of 16 residues. Germline CDR1 is SQVTM and CDR2 is ANQGSEA. Trimming cost V 4 bases and J 10 bases; bases outside gene matches: 19.

This clone was recorded a few times. The junction differs from germline at one of its ends, possibly a read error. V is TRBV25-1 and J is TRBJ1-3, with TRBD1 as a possible D gene (5 bases). CDR3 length equals 14 residues. Per germline, CDR1 MGHDK and CDR2 SYGVNS. CDR3 sequence reads: CASSPRGTGNTIYF. The DNA of the CDR3 is TGTGCCAGCAGTCCGCGGGGGACTGGCAACACCATATATTTT.

As DNA, the CDR3 is TGTGCCAGCAGTTTATGGATCCGGGCCACTGAAGCTTTCTTT. This codes for CASSLWIRATEAFF. J is TRBJ1-1 and V is TRBV28; D not resolved. CDR1 MDHEN and CDR2 SYDVKM come from the germline V gene. The CDR3 has 14 amino acids. V dropped 0 bases and J dropped 4 bases, with 9 bases sitting between them. The full variable domain, rest sourced from reference TRBV28 and TRBJ1-1, is DVKVTQSSRYLVKRTGEKVFLECVQDMDHENMFWYRQDPGLGLRLIYFSYDVKMKEKGDIPEGYSVSREKKERFSLILESASTNQTSMYLCASSLWIRATEAFFGQGTRLTVV.

V and J are TRBV9 and TRBJ2-5; 11 bases fit TRBD2. The V gene end was trimmed by 2 bases and the J gene end by 5 bases; junction bases not matched to a gene: 5. The CDR3 contains 15 residues. From germline, CDR1 is SGDLS and CDR2 YYNGEE. For the CDR3, the DNA is TGTGCCAGCAGCGTTCCGACTAGCGGGACCGAGACCCAGTACTTC. This gives the protein CASSVPTSGTETQYF.

The chain has TRBV5-1 and TRBJ1-1, with D maybe TRBD1 (5 bases). Deletions cut 4 bases from V and 3 bases from J, with 16 bases between. Germline CDR1 reads SGHRS; CDR2 reads YFSETQ. CDR3 size: 15 residues. The CDR3 DNA follows: TGCGCCAGCAGCGGAGGGGTGTCTTCGGACACTGAAGCTTTCTTT. It encodes CASSGGVSSDTEAFF.

The chain employs TRBV4-3 and TRBJ1-2; no clear D. Germline assignment: CDR1 LGHNA and CDR2 YSLEER. V lost 4 bases to trimming and J lost 6 bases, with 21 bases between them. CDR3 size: 16 residues. The CDR3 nucleotides are TGCGCCAGCAGCCGCTCCGAGTGGGCCCCGCAGGATGGCTACACCTTC. Its protein is CASSRSEWAPQDGYTF.

The rearrangement uses TRBV11-2 and TRBJ2-1; D not certain. CDR3 length: 16 residues. Germline V gene lookup returns CDR1 SGHAT and CDR2 FQNNGV. V lost 5 bases to trimming and J lost 0 bases, with 14 bases between them. The CDR3 DNA reads TGTGCCAGCAGCCCGACTGGCCCGAGCTCCTACAATGAGCAGTTCTTC. It yields the protein CASSPTGPSSYNEQFF.

Points on this clone: Other nucleotide sequences in the sample specify the same CDR3. The V gene is TRBV29-1, the J gene TRBJ1-1; 10 positions match TRBD1. This CDR3 is built from 13 residues. Germline V CDR1 and CDR2: SQVTM, ANQGSEA. V dropped 6 bases and J dropped 5; count of bases not matched to a gene: 6. CDR3 nucleotide sequence: TGCAGCGTCGAAAGGACAGGGGGAACTGAAGCTTTCTTT. It specifies CSVERTGGTEAFF.

The chain links TRBV5-1 to TRBJ2-1; either TRBD1 or TRBD2 may supply D (6 bases each). Trimming cost V 8 bases and J 5 bases, with 11 bases left between them. The CDR3 spans 12 residues. Germline CDR1 reads SGHRS; CDR2 reads YFSETQ. Written as DNA, the CDR3 is TGCGCCAGTTCAAGGGGGGACAATGAGCAGTTCTTC. Translation: CASSRGDNEQFF. Supplemented by reference TRBV5-1 and TRBJ2-1, the full variable domain reads KAGVTQTPRYLIKTRGQQVTLSCSPISGHRSVSWYQQTPGQGLQFLFEYFSETQRNKGNFPGRFSGRQFSNSRSEMNVSTLELGDSALYLCASSRGDNEQFFGPGTRLTVL.